Presented here are 26 T cell receptor beta chains from one specimen sequenced in a study of T-cell memory formation after mild COVID-19. Using its own MiXCR run on the 5' RACE reads, TCRdb lists one record per CDR3 protein. The sample includes fewer than 700,000 distinct CDR3 sequences, about a sixth of them seen just once. What was sequenced was PBMCs or a T cell subset sorted from them (not recorded which). These receptors all come from an adult woman who had mild COVID-19 (a few samples of this study predate the infection). Cell type and time point are not known.

This clonotype was counted only a few times. J is TRBJ2-7 and V is TRBV7-6, with 8 positions matching TRBD2. In germline, CDR1 is SGHVS, CDR2 FNYEAQ. Trimming took 1 base from V and 6 from J; bases not matched to a gene: 8. The CDR3 loop spans 15 amino acids. CDR3 sequence reads: CASSLGASGSGEQYF. For the CDR3, the DNA is TGTGCCAGCAGCTTAGGTGCGAGCGGGAGTGGCGAGCAGTACTTC.

The V call is TRBV5-6, the J call TRBJ2-7; perhaps TRBD2 as D (6 bases). V gave up 4 bases and J gave up 4 bases, with 18 bases separating them. The CDR3 covers 15 residues. The germline V gene encodes CDR1 SGHDT and CDR2 YYEEEE. For the CDR3, the DNA is TGTGCCAGCAGCCCCGGGGACCCTAGCGTTTACGAGCAGTACTTC. Protein product: CASSPGDPSVYEQYF.

This clonotype was detected a few times. This CDR3 is CATSDHPGLAGGPDNEQFF. The DNA for the CDR3 is TGTGCCACCAGTGATCATCCGGGACTAGCGGGAGGGCCAGACAATGAGCAGTTCTTC. This chain joins TRBV24-1 and TRBJ2-1, with 16 nucleotides matching TRBD2. The trim removed 3 bases at V and 5 bases at J, leaving 9 bases unmatched. CDR3 size: 19 residues. The germline V gene has CDR1 KGHDR and CDR2 SFDVKD.

V gene TRBV2 combines with J gene TRBJ2-1, with 8 bases matching TRBD2. There are 17 residues in the CDR3. The ends lost 4 bases at V and 15 bases at J; junction bases unmatched: 23. Germline V CDR1 and CDR2: SNHLY, FYNNEI. As DNA, the CDR3 is TGTGCCAGCAGTGGACCATTAGCGGGGCCCGTCGATATCCTGAGGTTCTTC. Protein: CASSGPLAGPVDILRFF.

The V gene is TRBV20-1, the J gene TRBJ1-3; no definite D call. Germline V gives CDR1 DFQATT, CDR2 SNEGSKA (reference sequence). The CDR3 runs 14 residues. The germline V and J ends were trimmed by 0 bases and 2 bases, with 8 bases remaining between them. In DNA, the CDR3 is TGCAGTGCTAGAGATCGGATGACTGGAAACACCATATATTTT. Translated, it gives CSARDRMTGNTIYF.

V and J are TRBV28 and TRBJ2-5; possibly TRBD1 for D (6 bases). The CDR3 length is 14 residues. Germline V gene lookup returns CDR1 MDHEN and CDR2 SYDVKM. V was pared by 10 bases and J by 7 bases, with 22 bases between. CDR3 in DNA: TGTGCCACCTCCAAGCCGGGACACAGAGGGACCCAGTACTTC. Amino acids: CATSKPGHRGTQYF.

The chain has TRBV24-1 and TRBJ2-3; no firm D call. V lost 1 base and J lost 0, with 10 bases in between. Germline CDR1 KGHDR, CDR2 SFDVKD. The CDR3 is made up of 16 amino acids. CDR3 sequence (DNA): TGTGCCACCAGTGATTTCGTCGACCTGAGCACAGATACGCAGTATTTT. Translation: CATSDFVDLSTDTQYF.

The chain combines TRBV6-1 with TRBJ1-5; D not resolved. In germline, CDR1 is MNHNS, CDR2 SASEGT. CDR3 length: 16 amino acids. Trimming took off 7 bases at V and 0 bases at J, with 16 bases between the two ends. This chain's CDR3 is CASIGRRRPSNQPQHF. The CDR3 bases are TGTGCCAGCATCGGAAGGCGCCGACCTAGCAATCAGCCCCAGCATTTT.

This clonotype was observed a handful of times. V usage is TRBV2 and J usage is TRBJ1-1; TRBD1 might be the D (5 bases). The V and J ends lost 4 bases and 4 bases respectively, with 13 bases between them. Per the germline V gene, CDR1 is SNHLY and CDR2 is FYNNEI. CDR3 length: 14 amino acids. The CDR3 protein is CASSGLRGGTEAFF. CDR3 in DNA: TGTGCCAGCAGTGGCCTGAGGGGCGGCACTGAAGCTTTCTTT.

This clonotype was observed a handful of times. The chain uses TRBV11-3 and TRBJ2-5; no clear D. CDR1 and CDR2 from the germline V gene are SGHNT and YENEEA. Trimming stripped 1 base from V and 2 bases from J, with 8 bases between. The CDR3 sequence is 14 residues long. The chain's CDR3 is CASSLVSNQETQYF. The CDR3, as DNA: TGTGCCAGCAGCTTAGTTAGCAATCAAGAGACCCAGTACTTC.

This sequence joins TRBV10-3 and TRBJ1-6; 8 bases agree with TRBD1. The V and J ends lost 4 bases and 6 bases, in that order; junction bases with no gene match: 17. The V gene's germline CDR1 is ENHRY and CDR2 SYGVKD. The CDR3 has 19 amino acids. The CDR3: CAISVSIDTGGSSNSPLHF. The CDR3 DNA follows: TGTGCCATCAGTGTTTCTATCGATACAGGGGGATCTAGTAATTCACCCCTCCACTTT.

This chain links TRBV20-1 with TRBJ2-7; D is unclear. The ends were cut back, 7 bases at V and 3 bases at J, with 10 bases in the middle. The CDR3 sequence is 11 residues long. CDR1 is DFQATT and CDR2 is SNEGSKA in the germline V gene (reference sequence). CDR3 nucleotide sequence: TGCAGTGTACTTGGCGTCTACGAGCAGTACGTC. It encodes CSVLGVYEQYV.

The rearrangement uses TRBV7-9 and TRBJ1-1; D might be TRBD1 (5 bases). The CDR3 runs 15 residues. CDR1 and CDR2 (germline): SEHNR, FQNEAQ (reference sequence). Trimming took 8 bases from V and 1 from J, leaving 17 bases between them. CDR3 protein: CASLLQGSRNTEAFF. The CDR3 coding sequence is TGTGCCAGCTTACTGCAGGGAAGTCGGAACACTGAAGCTTTCTTT.

This clonotype was observed a handful of times. The chain has TRBV11-2 and TRBJ2-2; D gene uncertain. V shed 7 bases and J shed 6 bases, with 9 bases lying between them. CDR3 length: 12 residues. Looked up from germline, CDR1 is SGHAT and CDR2 is FQNNGV. CDR3: CASNLGPGELFF. In nucleotides, the CDR3 is TGTGCCAGCAACCTTGGTCCCGGGGAGCTGTTTTTT.

The chain joins TRBV29-1 to TRBJ2-7; D unclear. Germline CDR1 and CDR2: SQVTM and ANQGSEA. V lost 7 bases to trimming and J lost 1 base, with 14 bases between them. CDR3 length: 13 residues. In nucleotides, the CDR3 is TGCAGCGCGGGTCCTTTAGGGTCCTACGAGCAGTACTTC. Translated, it gives CSAGPLGSYEQYF.

This clonotype was recorded a few times. The rearrangement uses TRBV27 and TRBJ2-1; TRBD2 aligns across 13 bases. With V trimmed by 10 bases and J by 5 bases, 14 bases remained unmatched. CDR3 length: 17 amino acids. CDR1 is MNHEY, CDR2 SMNVEV, per germline (reference sequence). This CDR3 reads CAIDPGTSGDLDNEQFF. CDR3 coding DNA: TGTGCCATCGACCCGGGGACTAGCGGGGACTTGGACAATGAGCAGTTCTTC.

This clonotype was picked up a small number of times. The chain combines TRBV5-6 with TRBJ2-7; D gene unclear. The CDR3 covers 15 residues. The V and J ends lost 2 bases and 3 bases respectively, with 15 bases between them. Per the germline V gene, CDR1 is SGHDT and CDR2 is YYEEEE. The CDR3 nucleotides are TGTGCCAGCAGCTTCGGCGGCTGGCCCCACTACGAGCAGTACTTC. Its protein product is CASSFGGWPHYEQYF.

This clonotype was picked up a small number of times. The J gene is TRBJ2-3, the V gene TRBV7-2, with a weak D call TRBD1 (6 bases). V was clipped by 10 bases and J by 2 bases, with 16 bases between them. CDR1 SGHTA and CDR2 FQGNSA come from the germline V gene. The CDR3 loop spans 14 amino acids. This chain's CDR3 is CATAQGIFTDTQYF. The CDR3 bases are TGTGCCACCGCACAGGGAATATTCACAGATACGCAGTATTTT. Full variable domain (missing parts from reference TRBV7-2 and TRBJ2-3): GAGVSQSPSNKVTEKGKDVELRCDPISGHTALYWYRQSLGQGLEFLIYFQGNSAPDKSGLPSDRFSAERTGGSVSTLTIQRTQQEDSAVYLCATAQGIFTDTQYFGPGTRLTVL.

This clonotype was seen at least ten times. The chain carries TRBV5-1 and TRBJ2-7, with D unresolved. The CDR3 is 14 amino acids. Germline V CDR1 and CDR2: SGHRS, YFSETQ. V was shortened by 4 bases and J by 3 bases, with 14 bases between the two germline ends. In DNA, the CDR3 is TGCGCCAGCAGCATTAATTTTCCCCTCTACGAGCAGTACTTC. It codes for CASSINFPLYEQYF.

J is TRBJ1-1 and V is TRBV7-2; no reliable D call. Trimming removed 4 bases at V and 1 base at J, with 25 bases between. Germline V lookup: CDR1 SGHTA, CDR2 FQGNSA. CDR3 size: 19 residues. DNA of the CDR3: TGTGCCAGCAGCTCATCTTTTGGGGATAGTCGCGTTGGGAACACTGAAGCTTTCTTT. Translation: CASSSSFGDSRVGNTEAFF.

In its sample, this clonotype was seen a few times. The chain links TRBV4-1 to TRBJ1-2; perhaps TRBD1 as D (6 bases). This CDR3 spans 15 amino acids. Trimming stripped 1 base from V and 6 bases from J, with 15 bases between. Germline CDR1 and CDR2: MGHRA and YSYEKL. The DNA of the CDR3 is TGCGCCAGCAGCCAAGGCAACAGGGCGGGGGATGGCTACACCTTC. It encodes CASSQGNRAGDGYTF.

In its sample, this clonotype was seen a few times. This chain joins TRBV5-5 and TRBJ2-1; possibly TRBD1 or TRBD2 for D (5 bases each). The V gene's germline CDR1 is SGHKS and CDR2 YYEKEE (reference sequence). Trimming took 0 bases from V and 7 from J, leaving 14 bases between them. This CDR3 has 15 amino acids. The CDR3 region is CASSLGPGPENEQFF. The CDR3 DNA is TGTGCCAGCAGCTTGGGGCCGGGACCCGAGAATGAGCAGTTCTTC.

The chain employs TRBV7-2 and TRBJ1-1, with D possibly matching TRBD1 (5 bases). The CDR3 has 12 residues. Per the germline V gene, CDR1 is SGHTA and CDR2 is FQGNSA. Between the trimmed V and J ends, which lost 11 bases and 1 base, there was a span of 11 bases. The CDR3 region has the DNA TGTGCCGAGGGACGCAGGAACACTGAAGCTTTCTTT. This sequence encodes CAEGRRNTEAFF.

The CDR3 sequence: CASSFDLDLNYEQYF. The CDR3 region has the DNA TGTGCCAGCAGCTTTGACCTGGACTTAAACTACGAGCAGTACTTC. The chain employs TRBV11-2 and TRBJ2-7; a weak D match, TRBD2 (5 bases). Germline values: CDR1 SGHAT, CDR2 FQNNGV. The CDR3 is 15 residues long. V was cut by 3 bases and J by 3 bases, with 15 bases left in between.

This clonotype turned up a few times. V and J are TRBV9 and TRBJ2-1; 9 positions agree with TRBD2. The CDR3 runs to 17 residues. J gave up 7 bases and V 4 bases, and 15 bases lay outside the gene matches. CDR1 is SGDLS and CDR2 is YYNGEE in the germline V gene. Written as DNA, the CDR3 is TGTGCCAGCAGCCCCCCGGGGCGGCTAGCGGGAATTAATGAGCAGTTCTTC. Translated: CASSPPGRLAGINEQFF.

The CDR3: CASSLIPKESFF. The CDR3 bases are TGTGCCAGCAGCCTAATCCCGAAGGAGTCTTTCTTT. The rearrangement uses TRBV11-2 and TRBJ1-1; D is undetermined. The CDR3 is 12 residues long. Germline CDR1 SGHAT, CDR2 FQNNGV. Between the trimmed V and J ends, which lost 5 bases and 12 bases, there was a span of 16 bases. Full variable domain (remainder filled in from reference TRBV11-2 and TRBJ1-1): EAGVAQSPRYKIIEKRQSVAFWCNPISGHATLYWYQQILGQGPKLLIQFQNNGVVDDSQLPKDRFSAERLKGVDSTLKIQPAKLEDSAVYLCASSLIPKESFFGQGTRLTVV.